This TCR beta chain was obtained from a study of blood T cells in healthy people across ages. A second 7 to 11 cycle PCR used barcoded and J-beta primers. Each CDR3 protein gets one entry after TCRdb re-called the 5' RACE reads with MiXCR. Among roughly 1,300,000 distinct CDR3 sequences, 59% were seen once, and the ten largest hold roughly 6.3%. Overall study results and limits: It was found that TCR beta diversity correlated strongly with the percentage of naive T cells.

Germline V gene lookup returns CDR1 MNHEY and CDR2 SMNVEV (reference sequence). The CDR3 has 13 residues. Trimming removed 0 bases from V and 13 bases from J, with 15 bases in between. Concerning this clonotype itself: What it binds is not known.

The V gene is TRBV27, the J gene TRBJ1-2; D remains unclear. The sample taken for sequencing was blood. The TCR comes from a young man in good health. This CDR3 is CASSLSGGPDLTF. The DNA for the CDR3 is TGTGCCAGCAGTTTATCTGGAGGCCCTGATCTCACCTTC.